These T cell receptor beta chains were read from a single sample in a study of cytomegalovirus exposure and HLA in healthy donors. Method: immunoSEQ multiplex PCR; TCRdb's copy keeps in-frame clones and lacks some. This sample has more than 150,000 clones, with around 79% found just once. The sample comprised PBMCs. The receptor source for this set is a girl aged 5 to 17 in good health and CMV-seropositive. CDR3s include the opening cysteine and the closing phenylalanine or tryptophan. The order of the fields is D gene, CDR3 length, J gene, V gene, clone size, CDR3 protein, CDR3 DNA. A D gene is named only where the DNA matches it firmly. A clone size is listed for some rows: how often the clone was seen (once, few, many), or a class if it is expanded.

d_call: TRBD1; cdr3_length: 14; j_call: TRBJ2-1; v_call: TRBV5-1; clone_size: NA; cdr3_aa: CASSFGTGLNEQFF; cdr3_nt: TGCGCCAGCAGCTTCGGGACAGGGTTAAATGAGCAGTTCTTC
d_call: NA; cdr3_length: 12; j_call: TRBJ2-7; v_call: TRBV7-9; clone_size: NA; cdr3_aa: CASSLGNREPYF; cdr3_nt: TGTGCCAGCAGCTTGGGTAACAGAGAACCGTACTTC
d_call: TRBD1; cdr3_length: 14; j_call: TRBJ1-2; v_call: TRBV27; clone_size: NA; cdr3_aa: CASSLSGTAYGYTF; cdr3_nt: TGTGCCAGCAGTTTATCGGGGACAGCCTATGGCTACACCTTC
d_call: TRBD1; cdr3_length: 16; j_call: TRBJ2-2; v_call: TRBV6-4; clone_size: few; cdr3_aa: CASSEIGGGGTGELFF; cdr3_nt: TGTGCCAGCAGTGAAATAGGGGGCGGAGGCACCGGGGAGCTGTTTTTT
d_call: NA; cdr3_length: 14; j_call: TRBJ1-3; v_call: TRBV29-1; clone_size: NA; cdr3_aa: CSVEDLRDGNTIYF; cdr3_nt: TGCAGCGTTGAAGATCTCCGGGATGGAAACACCATATATTTT
d_call: NA; cdr3_length: 15; j_call: TRBJ2-1; v_call: TRBV6-1; clone_size: NA; cdr3_aa: CASSERGMVGNEQFF; cdr3_nt: TGTGCCAGCAGTGAAAGGGGGATGGTAGGGAATGAGCAGTTCTTC
d_call: NA; cdr3_length: 13; j_call: TRBJ2-1; v_call: TRBV18; clone_size: NA; cdr3_aa: CASSPSGSNEQFF; cdr3_nt: TGTGCCAGCTCACCGTCGGGTAGTAATGAGCAGTTCTTC
d_call: TRBD1; cdr3_length: 14; j_call: TRBJ1-6; v_call: TRBV6-6; clone_size: NA; cdr3_aa: CASILGQANSPLHF; cdr3_nt: TGTGCCAGCATCTTGGGACAGGCTAATTCACCCCTCCACTTT
d_call: TRBD1; cdr3_length: 16; j_call: TRBJ1-2; v_call: TRBV18; clone_size: NA; cdr3_aa: CASRRDSSASNYGYTF; cdr3_nt: TGTGCCAGTCGCCGGGACAGTTCGGCGTCGAACTATGGCTACACCTTC
d_call: NA; cdr3_length: 14; j_call: TRBJ2-7; v_call: TRBV5-8; clone_size: NA; cdr3_aa: CASSLGGAVYEQYF; cdr3_nt: TGTGCCAGCAGTTTGGGCGGGGCCGTCTACGAGCAGTACTTC
d_call: NA; cdr3_length: 12; j_call: TRBJ1-5; v_call: TRBV2; clone_size: NA; cdr3_aa: CASSDPGQPQHF; cdr3_nt: TGTGCCAGCAGTGATCCGGGTCAGCCCCAGCATTTT
d_call: NA; cdr3_length: 13; j_call: TRBJ2-3; v_call: TRBV4-1; clone_size: NA; cdr3_aa: CASSRLGLDTQYF; cdr3_nt: TGCGCCAGCAGCCGTCTAGGTTTAGATACGCAGTATTTT
d_call: NA; cdr3_length: 12; j_call: TRBJ2-2; v_call: TRBV9; clone_size: NA; cdr3_aa: CASSVGGGELFF; cdr3_nt: TGTGCCAGCAGCGTAGGAGGCGGGGAGCTGTTTTTT
d_call: TRBD1; cdr3_length: 13; j_call: TRBJ1-6; v_call: TRBV2; clone_size: few; cdr3_aa: CASSEGPRGTLHF; cdr3_nt: TGTGCCAGCAGTGAAGGACCCAGGGGGACCCTCCACTTT
d_call: TRBD1; cdr3_length: 14; j_call: TRBJ2-7; v_call: TRBV19; clone_size: NA; cdr3_aa: CASSTGQGAYEQYF; cdr3_nt: TGTGCCAGTAGTACCGGACAGGGGGCCTACGAGCAGTACTTC
d_call: TRBD1; cdr3_length: 14; j_call: TRBJ2-7; v_call: TRBV19; clone_size: NA; cdr3_aa: CASSGTGESYEQYF; cdr3_nt: TGTGCCAGTAGTGGGACAGGGGAGTCCTACGAGCAGTACTTC
d_call: NA; cdr3_length: 13; j_call: TRBJ2-3; v_call: TRBV5-4; clone_size: NA; cdr3_aa: CASSTGGTDTQYF; cdr3_nt: TGTGCCAGCAGCACGGGAGGCACAGATACGCAGTATTTT
d_call: NA; cdr3_length: 11; j_call: TRBJ2-1; v_call: TRBV2; clone_size: NA; cdr3_aa: CASSYNNEQFF; cdr3_nt: TGTGCCAGCAGTTACAACAATGAGCAGTTCTTC
d_call: NA; cdr3_length: 16; j_call: TRBJ2-7; v_call: TRBV7-6; clone_size: NA; cdr3_aa: CASSPLFQGGAYEQYF; cdr3_nt: TGTGCCAGCAGCCCCCTCTTCCAAGGGGGGGCCTACGAGCAGTACTTC
d_call: NA; cdr3_length: 13; j_call: TRBJ1-3; v_call: TRBV6-5; clone_size: NA; cdr3_aa: CASRAGYGNTIYF; cdr3_nt: TGTGCCAGCAGAGCCGGGTACGGAAACACCATATATTTT
d_call: NA; cdr3_length: 15; j_call: TRBJ2-7; v_call: TRBV9; clone_size: NA; cdr3_aa: CASSPRGSPYYEQYF; cdr3_nt: TGTGCCAGCAGCCCCAGGGGATCCCCCTACTACGAGCAGTACTTC
d_call: TRBD1; cdr3_length: 13; j_call: TRBJ1-6; v_call: TRBV19; clone_size: NA; cdr3_aa: CASSSGTGRALHF; cdr3_nt: TGTGCCAGTAGTTCAGGGACAGGGAGGGCCCTCCACTTT
d_call: NA; cdr3_length: 17; j_call: TRBJ2-4; v_call: TRBV10-2; clone_size: NA; cdr3_aa: CASSESGGPLAKNIQYF; cdr3_nt: TGCGCCAGCAGTGAGTCTGGGGGCCCCTTAGCCAAAAACATTCAGTACTTC
d_call: NA; cdr3_length: 15; j_call: TRBJ1-4; v_call: TRBV28; clone_size: NA; cdr3_aa: CASSLWAGFDEKLFF; cdr3_nt: TGTGCCAGCAGTTTGTGGGCAGGGTTTGATGAAAAACTGTTTTTT
d_call: NA; cdr3_length: 14; j_call: TRBJ2-3; v_call: TRBV13; clone_size: NA; cdr3_aa: CASSLYLGVDTQYF; cdr3_nt: TGTGCCAGCAGCTTATATCTAGGTGTAGATACGCAGTATTTT
d_call: NA; cdr3_length: 15; j_call: TRBJ2-3; v_call: TRBV5-1; clone_size: NA; cdr3_aa: CASSLVGPSTDTQYF; cdr3_nt: TGCGCCAGCAGCTTGGTGGGGCCTAGTACAGATACGCAGTATTTT
d_call: TRBD1; cdr3_length: 15; j_call: TRBJ2-1; v_call: TRBV9; clone_size: NA; cdr3_aa: CASSATDRGLNEQFF; cdr3_nt: TGTGCCAGCAGCGCCACGGACAGGGGGCTTAATGAGCAGTTCTTC
d_call: NA; cdr3_length: 13; j_call: TRBJ2-7; v_call: TRBV2; clone_size: NA; cdr3_aa: CASSEQGTGEQYF; cdr3_nt: TGTGCCAGCAGTGAACAGGGAACGGGCGAGCAGTACTTC
d_call: NA; cdr3_length: 17; j_call: TRBJ1-2; v_call: TRBV19; clone_size: once; cdr3_aa: CASTIGGTYPPNYGYTF; cdr3_nt: TGTGCCAGTACCATAGGCGGGACTTACCCACCTAACTATGGCTACACCTTC
d_call: NA; cdr3_length: 15; j_call: TRBJ2-5; v_call: TRBV14; clone_size: NA; cdr3_aa: CASSQTTGIRETQYF; cdr3_nt: TGTGCCAGCAGCCAAACCACAGGGATACGGGAGACCCAGTACTTC
d_call: NA; cdr3_length: 17; j_call: TRBJ2-3; v_call: TRBV4-1; clone_size: NA; cdr3_aa: CASSQEGGRTSTDTQYF; cdr3_nt: TGCGCCAGCAGCCAAGAGGGGGGGCGCACCTCCACAGATACGCAGTATTTT
d_call: TRBD1; cdr3_length: 14; j_call: TRBJ1-4; v_call: TRBV5-4; clone_size: NA; cdr3_aa: CASSSPDRNEKLFF; cdr3_nt: TGTGCCAGCAGCAGCCCGGACAGGAATGAAAAACTGTTTTTT
d_call: TRBD1; cdr3_length: 14; j_call: TRBJ1-2; v_call: TRBV29-1; clone_size: once; cdr3_aa: CSVAKDRGSYGYTF; cdr3_nt: TGCAGCGTTGCAAAGGACAGGGGGTCTTATGGCTACACCTTC
d_call: NA; cdr3_length: 14; j_call: TRBJ1-4; v_call: TRBV7-6; clone_size: NA; cdr3_aa: CASSDRLSGEKLFF; cdr3_nt: TGTGCCAGCAGCGATAGGTTATCGGGGGAAAAACTGTTTTTT
d_call: NA; cdr3_length: 12; j_call: TRBJ2-5; v_call: TRBV29-1; clone_size: NA; cdr3_aa: CSVDYLGGTQYF; cdr3_nt: TGCAGCGTTGATTACTTAGGCGGGACCCAGTACTTC
d_call: TRBD1; cdr3_length: 17; j_call: TRBJ2-7; v_call: TRBV15; clone_size: NA; cdr3_aa: CATSSQRGQGDSYEQYF; cdr3_nt: TGTGCCACCAGCTCTCAAAGGGGACAGGGGGACTCCTACGAGCAGTACTTC
d_call: NA; cdr3_length: 13; j_call: TRBJ1-3; v_call: TRBV7-9; clone_size: NA; cdr3_aa: CASSLGSGNTIYF; cdr3_nt: TGTGCCAGCAGCTTAGGCAGTGGAAACACCATATATTTT
d_call: NA; cdr3_length: 16; j_call: TRBJ1-4; v_call: TRBV21-1; clone_size: once; cdr3_aa: CASSPTGLSTNEKLFF; cdr3_nt: TGTGCCAGCAGCCCGACAGGTCTATCAACTAATGAAAAACTGTTTTTT
d_call: NA; cdr3_length: 17; j_call: TRBJ1-6; v_call: TRBV7-2; clone_size: once; cdr3_aa: CASSLAGPPIANSPLHF; cdr3_nt: TGTGCCAGCAGCTTAGCAGGACCCCCTATAGCGAATTCACCCCTCCACTTT
d_call: TRBD1; cdr3_length: 15; j_call: TRBJ1-5; v_call: TRBV6-5; clone_size: few; cdr3_aa: CASSHGQGSNQPQHF; cdr3_nt: TGTGCCAGCAGTCACGGACAGGGGAGCAATCAGCCCCAGCATTTT
d_call: NA; cdr3_length: 13; j_call: TRBJ1-3; v_call: TRBV6-5; clone_size: NA; cdr3_aa: CASSTASGNTIYF; cdr3_nt: TGTGCCAGCAGCACAGCCTCTGGAAACACCATATATTTT
d_call: NA; cdr3_length: 16; j_call: TRBJ1-3; v_call: TRBV11-3; clone_size: NA; cdr3_aa: CASSHRLRGSGNTIYF; cdr3_nt: TGTGCCAGCAGCCACAGGCTCAGAGGCTCTGGAAACACCATATATTTT
d_call: TRBD1; cdr3_length: 15; j_call: TRBJ2-3; v_call: TRBV10-3; clone_size: NA; cdr3_aa: CAIRDPGQLTDTQYF; cdr3_nt: TGTGCCATCAGGGATCCGGGACAGCTCACAGATACGCAGTATTTT
d_call: NA; cdr3_length: 12; j_call: TRBJ2-3; v_call: TRBV9; clone_size: NA; cdr3_aa: CASSVAPDTQYF; cdr3_nt: TGTGCCAGCAGCGTGGCACCAGATACGCAGTATTTT
d_call: TRBD1; cdr3_length: 14; j_call: TRBJ1-4; v_call: TRBV19; clone_size: NA; cdr3_aa: CASSIAQGAEKLFF; cdr3_nt: TGTGCCAGTAGTATAGCCCAGGGGGCGGAAAAACTGTTTTTT
d_call: TRBD1; cdr3_length: 17; j_call: TRBJ1-2; v_call: TRBV6-1; clone_size: NA; cdr3_aa: CASSEVTKRQGSYGYTF; cdr3_nt: TGTGCCAGCAGTGAAGTAACAAAGAGACAGGGGTCCTACGGCTACACCTTC
d_call: NA; cdr3_length: 14; j_call: TRBJ1-2; v_call: TRBV10-2; clone_size: NA; cdr3_aa: CASSESLYIDGYTF; cdr3_nt: TGCGCCAGCAGTGAGTCCCTCTATATCGATGGCTACACCTTC
d_call: TRBD2; cdr3_length: 17; j_call: TRBJ2-7; v_call: TRBV30; clone_size: NA; cdr3_aa: CAWSGLGLAGGGNEQYF; cdr3_nt: TGTGCCTGGAGTGGACTAGGACTAGCGGGGGGTGGCAACGAGCAGTACTTC
d_call: TRBD2; cdr3_length: 13; j_call: TRBJ2-5; v_call: TRBV19; clone_size: NA; cdr3_aa: CASGGGLVETQYF; cdr3_nt: TGTGCCTCAGGCGGGGGATTGGTAGAGACCCAGTACTTC
d_call: NA; cdr3_length: 14; j_call: TRBJ1-2; v_call: TRBV5-1; clone_size: NA; cdr3_aa: CASRTGGGSDGYTF; cdr3_nt: TGCGCCAGCAGAACCGGGGGAGGGTCAGATGGCTACACCTTC
d_call: TRBD1; cdr3_length: 18; j_call: TRBJ1-3; v_call: TRBV7-2; clone_size: NA; cdr3_aa: CASSQTWTGNFGGNTIYF; cdr3_nt: TGTGCCAGCAGCCAAACGTGGACAGGGAACTTTGGTGGAAACACCATATATTTT
d_call: TRBD1; cdr3_length: 14; j_call: TRBJ1-2; v_call: TRBV2; clone_size: NA; cdr3_aa: CASSTTGANYGYTF; cdr3_nt: TGTGCCAGCAGCACGACAGGGGCTAACTATGGCTACACCTTC
d_call: TRBD1; cdr3_length: 15; j_call: TRBJ2-1; v_call: TRBV5-4; clone_size: NA; cdr3_aa: CASSSGQGSYNEQFF; cdr3_nt: TGTGCCAGCAGCTCGGGACAGGGGAGCTACAATGAGCAGTTCTTC